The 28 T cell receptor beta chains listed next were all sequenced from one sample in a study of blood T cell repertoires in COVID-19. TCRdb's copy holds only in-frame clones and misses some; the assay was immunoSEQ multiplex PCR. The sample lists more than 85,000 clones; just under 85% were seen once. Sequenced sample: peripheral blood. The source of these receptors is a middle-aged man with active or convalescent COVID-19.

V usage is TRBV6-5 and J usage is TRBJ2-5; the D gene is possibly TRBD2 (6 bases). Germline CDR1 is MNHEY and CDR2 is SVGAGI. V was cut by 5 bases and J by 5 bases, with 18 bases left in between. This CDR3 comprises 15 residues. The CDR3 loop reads CASSKLGGATETQYF. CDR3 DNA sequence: TGTGCCAGCAGTAAACTAGGAGGGGCGACGGAGACCCAGTACTTC.

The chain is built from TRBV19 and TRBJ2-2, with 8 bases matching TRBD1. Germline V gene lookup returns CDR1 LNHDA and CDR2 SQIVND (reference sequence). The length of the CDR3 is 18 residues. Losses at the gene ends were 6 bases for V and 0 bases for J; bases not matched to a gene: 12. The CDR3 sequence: CASSLIGTGLANTGELFF. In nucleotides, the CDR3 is TGTGCCAGTAGCTTGATCGGGACAGGACTCGCGAACACCGGGGAGCTGTTTTTT.

The CDR3 coding sequence is TGTGCCAGCAGCTTAGAAGGCGGAATCGGCGAGCAGTACTTC. Translation gives CASSLEGGIGEQYF. The rearrangement uses TRBV11-2 and TRBJ2-7; D is uncertain. Germline V CDR1 and CDR2: SGHAT, FQNNGV. The CDR3 runs 14 residues. Trimming took 0 bases from V and 6 from J, leaving 12 bases between them.

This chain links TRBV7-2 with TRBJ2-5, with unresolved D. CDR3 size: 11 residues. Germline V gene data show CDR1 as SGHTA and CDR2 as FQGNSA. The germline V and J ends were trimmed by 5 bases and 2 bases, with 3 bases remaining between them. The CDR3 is CASSQQETQYF. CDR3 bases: TGTGCCAGCAGCCAGCAAGAGACCCAGTACTTC.

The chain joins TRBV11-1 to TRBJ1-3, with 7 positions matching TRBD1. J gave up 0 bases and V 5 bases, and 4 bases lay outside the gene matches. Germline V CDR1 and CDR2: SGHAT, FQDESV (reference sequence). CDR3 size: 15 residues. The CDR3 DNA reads TGTGCCAGCAGCGTCACAGGGGACTCTGGAAACACCATATATTTT. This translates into CASSVTGDSGNTIYF.

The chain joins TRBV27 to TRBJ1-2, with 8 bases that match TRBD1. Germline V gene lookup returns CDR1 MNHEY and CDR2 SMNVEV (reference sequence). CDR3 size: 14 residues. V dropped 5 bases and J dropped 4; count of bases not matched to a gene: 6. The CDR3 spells CASSPGQGFYGYTF. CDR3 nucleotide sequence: TGTGCCAGCAGTCCCGGACAGGGCTTCTATGGCTACACCTTC.

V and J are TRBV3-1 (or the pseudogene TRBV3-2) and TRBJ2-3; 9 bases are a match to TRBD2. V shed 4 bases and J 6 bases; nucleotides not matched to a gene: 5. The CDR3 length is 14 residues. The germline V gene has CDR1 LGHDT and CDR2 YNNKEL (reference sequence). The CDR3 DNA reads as TGTGCCAGCAGCCTTAGCGGGGGCGGGGATACGCAGTATTTT. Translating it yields CASSLSGGGDTQYF.

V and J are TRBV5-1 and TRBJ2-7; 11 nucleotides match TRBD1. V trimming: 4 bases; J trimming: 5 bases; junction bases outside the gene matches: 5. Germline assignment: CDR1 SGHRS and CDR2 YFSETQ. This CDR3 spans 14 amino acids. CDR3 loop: CASSPDRGRHEQYF. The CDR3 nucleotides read TGCGCCAGCAGCCCGGACAGGGGGCGCCACGAGCAGTACTTC.

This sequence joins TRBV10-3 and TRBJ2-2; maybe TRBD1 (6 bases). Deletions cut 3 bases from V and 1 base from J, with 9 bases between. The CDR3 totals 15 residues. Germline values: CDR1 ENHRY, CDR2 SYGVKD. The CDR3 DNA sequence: TGTGCCATCAGTGAAGTACAGGGGAACACCGGGGAGCTGTTTTTT. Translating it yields CAISEVQGNTGELFF.

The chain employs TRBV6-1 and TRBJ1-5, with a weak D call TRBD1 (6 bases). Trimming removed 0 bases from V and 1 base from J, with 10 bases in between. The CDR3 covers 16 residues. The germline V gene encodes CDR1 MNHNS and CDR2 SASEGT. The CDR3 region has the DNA TGTGCCAGCAGTGAAGCGACAGGTAGGAGCAATCAGCCCCAGCATTTT. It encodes CASSEATGRSNQPQHF.

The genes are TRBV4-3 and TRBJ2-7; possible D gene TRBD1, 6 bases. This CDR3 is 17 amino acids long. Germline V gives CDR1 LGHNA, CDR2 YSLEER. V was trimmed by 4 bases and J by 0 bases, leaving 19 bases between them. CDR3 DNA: TGCGCCAGCAGCCTACTGACCTTTAGGGGGTACTCCTACGAGCAGTACTTC. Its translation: CASSLLTFRGYSYEQYF.

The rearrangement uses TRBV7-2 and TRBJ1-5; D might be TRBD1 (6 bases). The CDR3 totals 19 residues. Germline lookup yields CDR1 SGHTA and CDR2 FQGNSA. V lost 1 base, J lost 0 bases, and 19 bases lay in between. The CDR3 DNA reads TGTGCCAGCAGCTTAGGTTCGGGGCTACAGGGAAATAGCAATCAGCCCCAGCATTTT. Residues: CASSLGSGLQGNSNQPQHF.

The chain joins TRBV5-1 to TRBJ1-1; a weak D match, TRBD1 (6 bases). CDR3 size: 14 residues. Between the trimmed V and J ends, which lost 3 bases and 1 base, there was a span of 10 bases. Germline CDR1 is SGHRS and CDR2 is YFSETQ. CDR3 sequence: CASSYPGQNTEAFF. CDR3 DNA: TGCGCCAGCAGCTATCCGGGACAGAACACTGAAGCTTTCTTT.

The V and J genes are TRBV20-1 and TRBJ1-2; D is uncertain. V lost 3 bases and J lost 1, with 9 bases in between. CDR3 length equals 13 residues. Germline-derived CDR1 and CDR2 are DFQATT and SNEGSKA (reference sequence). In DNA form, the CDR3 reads TGCAGTGCTAGTGCGGGTAATAACTATGGCTACACCTTC. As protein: CSASAGNNYGYTF.

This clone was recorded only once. This chain's CDR3 is CASSQPGGSYNEQFF. CDR3 nucleotide sequence: TGTGCCAGCAGCCAACCGGGGGGTTCCTACAATGAGCAGTTCTTC. V gene TRBV5-6 combines with J gene TRBJ2-1; 7 positions agree with TRBD2. The germline gives CDR1 SGHDT, CDR2 YYEEEE. CDR3 length: 15 residues. J gave up 1 base and V 4 bases, and 5 bases lay outside the gene matches. Filled out from reference TRBV5-6 and TRBJ2-1, the complete variable domain reads DAGVTQSPTHLIKTRGQQVTLRCSPKSGHDTVSWYQQALGQGPQFIFQYYEEEERQRGNFPDRFSGHQFPNYSSELNVNALLLGDSALYLCASSQPGGSYNEQFFGPGTRLTVL.

As DNA, the CDR3 is TGTGCCAGCAGCGACTACGGCGCCGGGAAACGGGGATCTGGGGCCAACGTCCTGACTTTC. Amino acids: CASSDYGAGKRGSGANVLTF. V is TRBV3-1 (or the pseudogene TRBV3-2) and J is TRBJ2-6; tentative D call: TRBD2 (5 bases). V was trimmed by 5 bases and J by 1 base, leaving 24 bases between them. The CDR3 covers 20 residues. The germline CDR1 and CDR2 sequences are LGHDT and YNNKEL (reference sequence).

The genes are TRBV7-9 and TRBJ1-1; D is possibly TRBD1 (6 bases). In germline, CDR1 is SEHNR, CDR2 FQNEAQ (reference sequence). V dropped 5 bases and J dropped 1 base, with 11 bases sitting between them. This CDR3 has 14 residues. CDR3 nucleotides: TGTGCCAGCAGCGCAGGACAGAAGAACACTGAAGCTTTCTTT. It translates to CASSAGQKNTEAFF.

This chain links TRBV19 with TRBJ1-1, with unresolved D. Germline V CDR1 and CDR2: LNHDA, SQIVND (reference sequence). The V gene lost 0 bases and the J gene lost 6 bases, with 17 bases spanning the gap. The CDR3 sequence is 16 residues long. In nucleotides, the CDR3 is TGTGCCAGTAGTATAGAGCGCTACTTCCTGGTGGCTGAAGCTTTCTTT. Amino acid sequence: CASSIERYFLVAEAFF.

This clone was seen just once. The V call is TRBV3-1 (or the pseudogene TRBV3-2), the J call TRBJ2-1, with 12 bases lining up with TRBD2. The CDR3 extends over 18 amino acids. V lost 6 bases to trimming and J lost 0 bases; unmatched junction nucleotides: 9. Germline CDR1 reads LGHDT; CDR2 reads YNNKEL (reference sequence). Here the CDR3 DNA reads TGTGCCAGCAGTTTACTAGCGGGGGGCGCCGCCTCCTACAATGAGCAGTTCTTC. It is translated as CASSLLAGGAASYNEQFF.

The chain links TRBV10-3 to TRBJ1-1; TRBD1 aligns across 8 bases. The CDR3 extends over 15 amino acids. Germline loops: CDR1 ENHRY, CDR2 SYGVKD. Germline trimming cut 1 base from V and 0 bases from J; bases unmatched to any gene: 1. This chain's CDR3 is CAISEWGQVNTEAFF. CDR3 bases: TGTGCCATCAGTGAGTGGGGACAGGTGAACACTGAAGCTTTCTTT.

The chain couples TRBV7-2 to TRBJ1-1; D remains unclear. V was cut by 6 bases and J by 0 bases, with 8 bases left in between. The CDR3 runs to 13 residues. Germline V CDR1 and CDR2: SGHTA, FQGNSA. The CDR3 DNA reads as TGTGCCAGCAGACAATCAGTGAACACTGAAGCTTTCTTT. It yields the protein CASRQSVNTEAFF. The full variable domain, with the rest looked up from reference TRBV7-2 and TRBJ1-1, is GAGVSQSPSNKVTEKGKDVELRCDPISGHTALYWYRQSLGQGLEFLIYFQGNSAPDKSGLPSDRFSAERTGGSVSTLTIQRTQQEDSAVYLCASRQSVNTEAFFGQGTRLTVV.

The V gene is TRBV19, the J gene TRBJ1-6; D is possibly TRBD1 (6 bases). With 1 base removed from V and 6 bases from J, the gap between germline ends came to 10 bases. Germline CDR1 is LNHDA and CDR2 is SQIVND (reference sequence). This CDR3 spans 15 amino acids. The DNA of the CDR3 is TGTGCCAGTAGTATAGTGGGCAGGGGTAATTCACCCCTCCACTTT. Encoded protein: CASSIVGRGNSPLHF.

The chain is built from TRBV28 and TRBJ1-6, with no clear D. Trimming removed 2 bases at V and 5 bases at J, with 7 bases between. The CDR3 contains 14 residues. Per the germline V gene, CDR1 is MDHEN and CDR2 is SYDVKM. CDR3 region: CASSLRENNSPLHF. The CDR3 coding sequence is TGTGCCAGCAGTTTACGGGAGAATAATTCACCCCTCCACTTT.

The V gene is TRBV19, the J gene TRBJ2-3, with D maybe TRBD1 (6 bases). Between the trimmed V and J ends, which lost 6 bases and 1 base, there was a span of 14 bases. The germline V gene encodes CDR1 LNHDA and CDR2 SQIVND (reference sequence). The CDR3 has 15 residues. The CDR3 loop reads CASRGQIGRTDTQYF. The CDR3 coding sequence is TGTGCCAGTAGAGGACAGATTGGGCGCACAGATACGCAGTATTTT. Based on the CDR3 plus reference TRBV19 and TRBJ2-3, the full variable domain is DGGITQSPKYLFRKEGQNVTLSCEQNLNHDAMYWYRQDPGQGLRLIYYSQIVNDFQKGDIAEGYSVSREKKESFPLTVTSAQKNPTAFYLCASRGQIGRTDTQYFGPGTRLTVL.

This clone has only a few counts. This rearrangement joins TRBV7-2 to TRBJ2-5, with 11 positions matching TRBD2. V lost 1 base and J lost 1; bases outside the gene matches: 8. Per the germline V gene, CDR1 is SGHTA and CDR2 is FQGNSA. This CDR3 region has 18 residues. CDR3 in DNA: TGTGCCAGCAGCTTAGGAAGACTAGCGGGACAACTCCAAGAGACCCAGTACTTC. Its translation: CASSLGRLAGQLQETQYF.

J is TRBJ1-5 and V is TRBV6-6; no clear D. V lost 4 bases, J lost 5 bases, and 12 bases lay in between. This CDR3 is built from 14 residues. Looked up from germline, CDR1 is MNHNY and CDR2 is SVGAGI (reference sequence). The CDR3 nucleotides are TGTGCCAGCAGTTGGGGTGCGGGAGATCAGCCCCAGCATTTT. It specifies CASSWGAGDQPQHF.

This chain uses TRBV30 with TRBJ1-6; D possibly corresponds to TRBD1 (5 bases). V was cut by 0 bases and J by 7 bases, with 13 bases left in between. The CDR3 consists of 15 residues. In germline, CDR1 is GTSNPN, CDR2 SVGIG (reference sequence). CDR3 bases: TGTGCCTGGAGTGTACTAGCGGGGGTCAATTCACCCCTCCACTTT. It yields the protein CAWSVLAGVNSPLHF.

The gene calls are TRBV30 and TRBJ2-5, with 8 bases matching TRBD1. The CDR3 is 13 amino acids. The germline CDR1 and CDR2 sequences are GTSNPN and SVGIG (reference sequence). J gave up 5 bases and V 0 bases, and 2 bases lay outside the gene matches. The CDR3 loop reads CAWSVDRGETQYF. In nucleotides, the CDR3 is TGTGCCTGGAGTGTAGACAGGGGTGAGACCCAGTACTTC.